The 2 T cell receptor beta chains below were found in one sample sequenced in a study of blood T cell repertoires in COVID-19. Profiled with immunoSEQ multiplex PCR; TCRdb holds only in-frame clones, not every one. The sample lists roughly 180,000 clones, about 84% occurring once. Specimen: PBMCs or T cells enriched from blood (not recorded which). These receptors were taken from a woman aged 40 to 50 with acute COVID-19.

V and J are TRBV19 and TRBJ1-2, with D hard to call. Germline CDR1 LNHDA, CDR2 SQIVND (reference sequence). The CDR3 is 14 amino acids. V shed 8 bases and J shed 8 bases, with 21 bases lying between them. This chain's CDR3 is CASFGVTVARGYTF. CDR3 in DNA: TGTGCCAGTTTTGGGGTGACGGTAGCGCGGGGCTACACCTTC.

On this clone itself: The sample contains more than one DNA sequence encoding this CDR3. V gene TRBV6-5 combines with J gene TRBJ1-2; the match to TRBD1 covers 9 bases. This CDR3 has 13 amino acids. Germline V lookup: CDR1 MNHEY, CDR2 SVGAGI. V was pared by 6 bases and J by 3 bases, with 2 bases of the junction left unmatched. CDR3 bases: TGTGCCAGCAGCCGGACAGGGGACTATGGCTACACCTTC. Protein: CASSRTGDYGYTF.